This T cell receptor beta chain was recorded in a study of T cell responses to AZD1222 COVID-19 vaccine (dated by TCRdb to the early 2020s). Describing the broader study: TCR sequencing covered more than 230 trial participants: 200 to 220 given two doses of AZD1222 and 26 given two doses of MenACWY control vaccine. Trial participants were enrolled by age into subgroups of 18-55, 56-69 and 70-plus years, and around 150, 28 and 57 TCR-sequenced participants, respectively, were included in these subgroups.

The paper as a whole reports these results and caveats: Reportedly, almost half of the unique spike-specific TCRs recognized epitopes lying outside the regions that are mutated in the B.1.351 and B.1.1.7 variants. Vaccine-associated CD4 TCRs spanned the whole spike protein, with dominant responses in regions 160-218 and 743-854. The 56-69-year group was small, and its depth increase did not reach significance, likely because of low power. Conclusions about previously exposed vaccinees were limited because only five to seven AZD1222 recipients were SARS-CoV-2 seropositive at baseline. After two AZD1222 doses, both the breadth and the depth of spike-specific TCRs were significantly higher than at day 0 and than in MenACWY recipients. Because no day 14 peak-response samples were available, the repertoires could be characterized only after the peak T cell response. Participants were mostly white British and included more females than males, and it was suggested by the authors that clonal diversity may have been underestimated.

The label giving this sample's time point can be read as: about 28 days (+/-7) after the second vaccine dose. What the treatment or condition label conveys for this sample: meningococcal conjugate vaccine given as trial control. The vaccinee samples were drawn from two UK trials, COV001 and COV002, one of which was a single-blind randomized controlled phase 2/3 trial testing AZD1222 (ChAdOx1 nCoV-19) in healthy adults. Trial participant PBMC samples were collected at day 0 and day 28 after the second dose for TCRbeta chain sequencing. The junction carries 5 bases between V and J, which are trimmed by 4 bases and 3 bases respectively. Taken from the germline V gene, the CDR1 and CDR2 loops are SGHTS and YDEGEE. The CDR3 covers 12 residues, taking in both the cysteine and the phenylalanine. This entry keeps only the CDR3 DNA: 36 bases, framed from base 1. Comments on this clone: Its antigen is still unknown. No much larger clonotype is one base removed from it; base qualities were not supplied.

The CDR3 regions of human TCRbeta chains were subjected to immunosequencing. Concerning the study's data processing: Repertoire TCRs were checked for matches against a reference library of SARS-CoV-2-specific TCRs that had been generated using the MIRA antigen-specificity platform. Breadth was defined as the fraction of unique TCRs that were SARS-CoV-2-associated. Depth was defined as the fraction of total T cells that were SARS-CoV-2-associated. Using the MIRA data, every spike-specific TCR was mapped to the spike region that the TCR reacted to and assigned to either a CD4 or a CD8 class. Log10-transformed breadth and depth values were compared by one-way ANOVA with Sidak's multiple comparisons tests. TCRdb retrieved this table from immuneACCESS and kept in-frame rearrangements only. Not all clones are present; in checked studies, unresolved V genes account for under half, and no reason is known for the remainder. V, J and clone size are those of that table, while D and trimming were read from the DNA. This sample comprises about 200,000 clones, approximately 92% of them detected only once. The top ten clones comprise approximately 4% of the sample.

The source is an adult who received the MenACWY meningococcal vaccine as a control. Rearrangement joined TRBV5-8 to TRBJ1-5; too little of a D gene remains to name it. Sequencing used peripheral blood, obtained 28 days after the second dose of the MenACWY control vaccine. The sequenced DNA is TGTGCCAGCAGCCCCCTCAATCAGCCCCAGCATTTT. Translated, this is CASSPLNQPQHF.